This TCR beta chain was documented in a study of metastatic and nonmetastatic thyroid tumors. Across the whole study: Repertoires were compared across blood and tumor or nodule tissue from malignant and benign thyroid patients.

This clone was seen repeatedly, ten times or more. Antigen unknown. The germline V gene encodes CDR1 SGHRS and CDR2 YFSETQ. The CDR3 runs to 21 residues. V lost 4 bases and J lost 0; bases outside the gene matches: 21. Study results and caveats: Malignant thyroid tumors reportedly had TCR beta diversity that was significantly higher than in benign nodules, in blood and tumor.

Nobody among the patients had been given any treatment before thyroid surgery. Original handling: Building a distant-metastasis classifier for papillary thyroid cancer drew on CDR3 differences across clinicopathological groups. TCRdb recomputed clones from the PCR reads via MiXCR. The V and J calls were determined by TCRdb, not by the authors. The repertoire has 24,000 or so clones, approximately 13% of them found once; the top ten carry approximately 17%. V usage is TRBV5-1 and J usage is TRBJ2-1, with 8 bases identical to TRBD2. What was sequenced was blood. The sequence came from a female donor with papillary thyroid cancer or a benign thyroid nodule (not recorded which). Some clones in this sample may be carry-over from other donors' samples. CDR3 sequence: CASSAGGSGLAGMSSYNEQFF. DNA of the CDR3: TGCGCCAGCAGCGCGGGGGGCTCGGGTTTAGCGGGGATGAGCTCCTACAATGAGCAGTTCTTC.